This T cell receptor beta chain was observed in a study of molecular identifiers for immune sequencing clone quantification. Overall study context: In replicates, RNA taken from roughly 18,000 or 92,000 naive CD8 cells was divided five ways, and four portions underwent sequencing. Study-wide results and caveats: For effector cells, clones above 20 RNA copies held over 98% of molecules; for naive cells, under 1%. Highly expanded clone sizes could be underestimated through barcode sharing by identical TCR molecules.

TCRdb recomputed calls from the PCR reads with MiXCR, one row per CDR3 protein. The sample carries about 320,000 distinct CDR3 sequences, around a fifth recorded once. The CDR3 runs to 11 residues. Germline CDR1 is PRHDT and CDR2 is FYEKMQ (reference sequence). On this clonotype itself: Antigen: not known. A junction end diverges from the germline sequence, so it may reflect a read error.

Naive CD8 T cells were sorted, and the gate applied was CD8+CD4-CCR7+CD45RA+. The rearrangement links TRBV13 to TRBJ2-3, with no clear D. This clonotype was sampled from a human donor in good health. Some libraries in this study had Jurkat cell RNA spiked in. The sample comprised naive CD8+ T cells from blood, with Jurkat cell RNA spiked in. Noted subset: FACS-sorted CD8+CD4-CCR7+CD45RA+ naive T cells. This chain's CDR3 is CASSLQDTRYF. Written as DNA, the CDR3 is TGTGCCAGCAGCTTACAAGATACGCGGTATTTT.